The 17 T cell receptor beta chains below come from one sample, sequenced in a study of beta chain features in type 1 diabetes (dated by TCRdb to the late 2010s). Overall study outcomes, separate from this receptor: Type 1 diabetes patients showed a moderate but significant shortening of TCRB CDR3 length in all four CD4+ subsets.

These receptors have no identified antigens. The library was prepared using the immunoSEQ multiplex PCR assay. The High Capacity cDNA Reverse Transcription Kit was used to reverse transcribe all of the isolated RNA, meaning that expressed TCRB transcripts were what got sequenced. Drawn from immuneACCESS, this table holds only the in-frame rearrangements with V and J called that TCRdb kept. Clones are partly lost; checked studies trace under half to an unresolved V gene and leave the rest unexplained. Across this sample there are a few hundred thousand clones, with 16% seen only once. 0.085% of the sample is in the top ten clones. The sequenced sample consisted of naive CD4+ T cells from blood. What the cell subset or site label conveys for this sample: true naive CD4+ T cells. Receptors were obtained from a man aged 25-40 years with type 1 diabetes.

This clone turned up a few times. CDR3 bases: TGCAGCGAGATCCGGAGCCTTAATTTTACCGGGGAGCTGTTTTTT. The encoded protein is CSEIRSLNFTGELFF. The V call is TRBV29-1, the J call TRBJ2-2; D remains ambiguous. In germline, CDR1 is SQVTM, CDR2 ANQGSEA. Deletions cut 7 bases from V and 5 bases from J, with 20 bases between. The CDR3 runs 15 residues.

V and J are TRBV30 and TRBJ2-7; D is perhaps TRBD2 (5 bases). The V and J ends lost 2 bases and 2 bases respectively, with 10 bases between them. The germline V gene encodes CDR1 GTSNPN and CDR2 SVGIG (reference sequence). The CDR3 sequence is 13 residues long. Written as DNA, the CDR3 is TGTGCCTGGAGTCCAGCGGCCCCCTACGAGCAGTACTTC. It translates to CAWSPAAPYEQYF.

This chain joins TRBV7-9 and TRBJ2-2; 7 bases agree with TRBD1. Germline V lookup: CDR1 SEHNR, CDR2 FQNEAQ (reference sequence). The V and J ends lost 4 bases and 6 bases, in that order; junction bases with no gene match: 8. This CDR3 has 15 amino acids. For the CDR3, the DNA is TGTGCCAGCAGCTACAGACAGGGAATGGCCGGGGAGCTGTTTTTT. Protein sequence: CASSYRQGMAGELFF.

The chain couples TRBV30 to TRBJ2-7; D perhaps matches TRBD1 (5 bases). The CDR3 covers 12 residues. Trimming pared 1 base from V and 3 bases from J, leaving 7 bases between. The germline CDR1 and CDR2 sequences are GTSNPN and SVGIG (reference sequence). DNA for the CDR3: TGTGCCTGGAGTGCGACAGTCTACGAGCAGTACTTC. Protein product: CAWSATVYEQYF.

This clone has just a few counts. The chain carries TRBV29-1 and TRBJ2-1; no reliable D call. Germline loops: CDR1 SQVTM, CDR2 ANQGSEA. The V end lost 8 bases, the J end lost 0 bases, and 8 bases lay between the germline ends. There are 12 residues in the CDR3. The DNA of the CDR3 is TGCAGCCATCAGAGCTCCTACAATGAGCAGTTCTTC. Protein product: CSHQSSYNEQFF.

The chain has TRBV4-1 and TRBJ2-7; D is ambiguous. V gave up 0 bases and J gave up 2 bases, with 17 bases separating them. This CDR3 has 17 amino acids. The germline gives CDR1 MGHRA, CDR2 YSYEKL. CDR3 sequence reads: CASSQDRFEELTYEQYF. The CDR3 DNA is TGCGCCAGCAGCCAAGATAGGTTTGAAGAACTGACCTACGAGCAGTACTTC.

The chain couples TRBV30 to TRBJ2-2; D not certain. The CDR3 contains 11 residues. Trimming took off 5 bases at V and 5 bases at J, with 6 bases between the two ends. From germline, CDR1 is GTSNPN and CDR2 SVGIG (reference sequence). The CDR3 sequence is CAWEITGELFF. The CDR3 DNA sequence: TGTGCCTGGGAAATTACCGGGGAGCTGTTTTTT.

This clone was counted a single time. The chain recombines TRBV6-4 with TRBJ1-2; 7 bases are a match to TRBD1. This CDR3 is 14 amino acids long. J lost 0 bases, V lost 4 bases, and 2 bases had no gene match. Germline V gene data show CDR1 as MRHNA and CDR2 as SNTAGT. The CDR3 DNA reads as TGTGCCAGCAGTGTCGGGACAGCTAACTATGGCTACACCTTC. Its protein product is CASSVGTANYGYTF.

This chain connects TRBV30 to TRBJ1-4; unclear D gene. Germline CDR1 reads GTSNPN; CDR2 reads SVGIG (reference sequence). Trimming took 4 bases from V and 7 from J, leaving 13 bases between them. The length of the CDR3 is 13 residues. CDR3 residues: CAWNGGSSEKLFF. CDR3 coding DNA: TGTGCCTGGAATGGAGGGAGTAGTGAAAAACTGTTTTTT.

The chain joins TRBV29-1 to TRBJ1-2, with TRBD1 as a possible D gene (5 bases). V was shortened by 4 bases and J by 0 bases, with 15 bases between the two germline ends. The CDR3 spans 15 residues. The germline CDR1 and CDR2 sequences are SQVTM and ANQGSEA. The CDR3 DNA is TGCAGCGTTGGGGACGGAATATGGACTAACTATGGCTACACCTTC. It codes for CSVGDGIWTNYGYTF.

The V and J genes are TRBV5-6 and TRBJ1-5; no clear D. Trimming pared 7 bases from V and 2 bases from J, leaving 13 bases between. Germline values: CDR1 SGHDT, CDR2 YYEEEE. The length of the CDR3 is 14 residues. The CDR3 sequence: CASRRTGGNQPQHF. In DNA, the CDR3 is TGTGCCAGCCGGCGGACCGGGGGCAATCAGCCCCAGCATTTT.

This clone occurred a few times. The chain is built from TRBV7-6 and TRBJ2-7; possible D gene TRBD1, 5 bases. CDR1 SGHVS and CDR2 FNYEAQ come from the germline V gene. This CDR3 comprises 14 residues. The V gene lost 1 base and the J gene lost 2 bases, with 9 bases spanning the gap. CDR3 residues: CASSLGQGTYEQYF. The CDR3 nucleotides read TGTGCCAGCAGCTTAGGGCAGGGAACCTACGAGCAGTACTTC.

The chain recombines TRBV7-8 with TRBJ2-5, with 11 bases that match TRBD2. V lost 1 base, J lost 2 bases, and 9 bases stayed unmatched. Germline CDR1 is SGHVS and CDR2 is FQNEAQ. This CDR3 has 18 amino acids. This CDR3 reads CASSLVRRLAGGQETQYF. CDR3 bases: TGTGCCAGCAGCTTAGTCCGCCGGCTAGCGGGAGGACAAGAGACCCAGTACTTC.

The rearrangement links TRBV5-1 to TRBJ2-1; TRBD2 might be the D (6 bases). V lost 4 bases and J lost 5, with 13 bases in between. The germline V gene has CDR1 SGHRS and CDR2 YFSETQ. The CDR3 covers 14 residues. CDR3 region: CASSVSGFNNEQFF. CDR3 in DNA: TGCGCCAGCAGCGTAAGCGGGTTTAACAATGAGCAGTTCTTC.

The gene calls are TRBV29-1 and TRBJ1-2, with unresolved D. The V and J ends lost 2 bases and 4 bases respectively, with 11 bases between them. The CDR3 runs 13 residues. Germline V gives CDR1 SQVTM, CDR2 ANQGSEA. Written as DNA, the CDR3 is TGCAGCGTTGAACCGGCCAGGTCCTATGGCTACACCTTC. Translation gives CSVEPARSYGYTF.

This clone was seen once. The V gene is TRBV5-4, the J gene TRBJ2-1; D unresolved. CDR1 is SGHNT and CDR2 is YYREEE in the germline V gene (reference sequence). V was clipped by 1 base and J by 9 bases, with 17 bases between them. The CDR3 has 15 residues. Written as DNA, the CDR3 is TGTGCCAGCAGCTTGACGTCCTCCTACGAAACTGAGCAGTTCTTC. This codes for CASSLTSSYETEQFF.

This sequence joins TRBV10-3 and TRBJ2-7, with D possibly called TRBD1 or TRBD2 (5 bases each). Germline CDR1 reads ENHRY; CDR2 reads SYGVKD. The CDR3 covers 13 residues. The V gene lost 2 bases and the J gene lost 1 base, with 6 bases spanning the gap. This chain's CDR3 is CAISEGGSYEQYF. Written as DNA, the CDR3 is TGTGCCATCAGTGAGGGGGGATCCTACGAGCAGTACTTC.